This T cell receptor beta chain was profiled in a study of cytomegalovirus exposure and HLA in healthy donors. Study as a whole: HLA-typed donors contributed 80 million to 85 million unique TCRs, which were held in an early data release. Study observations and caveats: TCR beta V segments were, for the most part, productive about 87% or about 30% of the time in an earlier analysis. There were over 150 TCR beta chains listed as cytomegalovirus-associated.

A remark on this clone: The antigen remains undetermined.

V was clipped by 4 bases and J by 7 bases; unmatched bases: 15. The CDR3 spans 16 residues. Germline CDR1 SGHRS, CDR2 YFSETQ. The PCR was carried out with 60 Vbeta primers and 13 Jbeta primers. Original analysis: Later, roughly 77 million unique TCR beta chains were counted in an analysis, and 10 million to 12 million of them were shared. The repertoire was sequenced with immunoSEQ multiplex PCR; TCRdb's copy has only in-frame clones and lacks some. The V and J calls and the clone size are those of that table, but D and trimming were determined from the DNA. The data show some 120,000 clones, 65% to 80% seen once.

The sequenced sample consisted of PBMCs. The sequence came from a woman aged 55-70 years in good health and CMV-seropositive. This chain links TRBV5-1 with TRBJ2-7; 9 bases are shared with TRBD2. CDR3 DNA: TGCGCCAGCAGCCGGGCGGGGACTAGCCTGGTGGGGGAGCAGTACTTC. Translation gives CASSRAGTSLVGEQYF.